Shown below are 20 T cell receptor beta chains from a single sample sequenced in a study of TIL therapy for anti-PD-1-resistant metastatic lung cancer. The immunoSEQ assay was v3. The assay was immunoSEQ multiplex PCR, and TCRdb's table has in-frame clones only and misses some. The data hold 25,000 to 30,000 clones, with less than 65% observed a single time. Described time point: pre-treatment sample, taken before nivolumab and TIL therapy. Pleural nodules or supraclavicular lymph nodes made up most of the excised metastases sampled. The sequenced sample was tumor tissue, obtained at baseline. These receptors all come from a woman aged 30 to 85 with non-small cell lung cancer.

CDR3 in amino acids: CASSLGHTETQYF. The CDR3 DNA is TGTGCCAGCAGCTTAGGACATACAGAGACCCAGTACTTC. This sequence joins TRBV11-2 and TRBJ2-5; D unclear. Between the trimmed V and J ends, which lost 1 base and 4 bases, there was a span of 7 bases. The germline V gene has CDR1 SGHAT and CDR2 FQNNGV. There are 13 residues in the CDR3.

This clone was found a few times. This sequence joins TRBV19 and TRBJ1-2; D remains ambiguous. Germline CDR1 is LNHDA and CDR2 is SQIVND (reference sequence). With 6 bases removed from V and 4 bases from J, the gap between germline ends came to 21 bases. The CDR3 length is 16 residues. This chain's CDR3 is CASRSPVLTRSYGYTF. The CDR3, as DNA: TGTGCCAGTAGGAGCCCAGTACTTACCCGAAGCTATGGCTACACCTTC.

V usage is TRBV1 and J usage is TRBJ2-2; the table's D call TRBD2 went unverified against the DNA. TRBV1 is listed as a pseudogene. The CDR3 has 23 amino acids. The CDR3 protein is CTSSQDLPFPLAGGPPNTGELFF. The DNA of the CDR3 is TGCACCAGCAGCCAAGATCTCCCCTTTCCGCTAGCGGGAGGGCCCCCCAACACCGGGGAGCTGTTTTTT.

V gene TRBV27 combines with J gene TRBJ1-1; D gene ambiguous. V lost 7 bases and J 7 bases, leaving 4 bases between the germline ends. The CDR3 consists of 9 residues. Germline-derived CDR1 and CDR2 are MNHEY and SMNVEV (reference sequence). The CDR3 spells CASTFEAFF. CDR3 in DNA: TGTGCCAGCACATTTGAAGCTTTCTTT.

The rearrangement joins TRBV6-5 to TRBJ2-5; 14 nucleotides match TRBD2. With 6 bases clipped from V and 5 bases from J, the junction kept 5 bases outside the gene matches. The CDR3 consists of 15 residues. Germline V CDR1 and CDR2: MNHEY, SVGAGI. CDR3 coding DNA: TGTGCCAGCAGGAGGACTAGCGGGAGGAGGGAGACCCAGTACTTC. Its translation: CASRRTSGRRETQYF.

The chain couples TRBV5-1 to TRBJ2-7, with a weak D call TRBD1 (6 bases). Trimming took off 0 bases at V and 3 bases at J, with 22 bases between the two ends. The CDR3 sequence is 18 residues long. Looked up from germline, CDR1 is SGHRS and CDR2 is YFSETQ. The CDR3 loop reads CASSLDPLKQGRGYEQYF. DNA of the CDR3: TGCGCCAGCAGCTTGGACCCATTAAAACAGGGACGGGGCTACGAGCAGTACTTC.

V and J are TRBV21-1 and TRBJ2-1; the table assigns TRBD1, which was not confirmed against the DNA. TRBV21-1 is noted as a pseudogene. CDR3 length equals 16 residues. In DNA, the CDR3 is TGTGCCAGCAGCCTCCGACAGGCAAAGTCTACTAATGAGCAGTTCTTC. Its protein product is CASSLRQAKSTNEQFF.

As concerns this clone: Compared with germline, one end of the junction differs, possibly owing to a read error. This sequence joins TRBV5-4 and TRBJ2-1; D may correspond to TRBD1 or TRBD2 (5 bases each). This CDR3 is 15 amino acids long. Germline CDR1 SGHNT, CDR2 YYREEE (reference sequence). The CDR3 spells CASSSDSRGYTEQFF. For the CDR3, the DNA is TGTGCCAGCAGCTCGGACTCGAGGGGTTACACTGAGCAGTTCTTC.

The chain combines TRBV5-1 with TRBJ2-3; 8 bases fit TRBD2. Germline lookup yields CDR1 SGHRS and CDR2 YFSETQ. Trimming took 4 bases from V and 3 from J; bases not matched to a gene: 10. This CDR3 is built from 16 residues. The CDR3 here is CASSLLGLAQTDTQYF. The CDR3 DNA follows: TGCGCCAGCAGCCTCCTCGGACTAGCTCAAACAGATACGCAGTATTTT.

This chain links TRBV6-1 with TRBJ2-1; D gene ambiguous. V lost 3 bases and J 2 bases, leaving 5 bases between the germline ends. The CDR3 sequence is 13 residues long. Germline V gene sequence: CDR1 MNHNS, CDR2 SASEGT. CDR3 in DNA: TGTGCCAGCAGTGACCCCCCCTACAATGAGCAGTTCTTC. It yields the protein CASSDPPYNEQFF.

This CDR3 is CASSRWSDTQYF. CDR3 DNA sequence: TGCGCCAGCAGTAGGTGGTCAGATACGCAGTATTTT. The chain links TRBV5-1 to TRBJ2-3, with D unclear. The germline V and J ends were trimmed by 5 bases and 4 bases, with 8 bases remaining between them. The germline V gene has CDR1 SGHRS and CDR2 YFSETQ. The CDR3 has 12 residues.

This rearrangement joins TRBV11-2 to TRBJ2-1; TRBD2 agrees at 13 bases. CDR1 is SGHAT and CDR2 is FQNNGV in the germline V gene. Germline trimming cut 5 bases from V and 9 bases from J; bases unmatched to any gene: 10. The length of the CDR3 is 16 residues. The CDR3 loop is CASSLVTSGRSVEQFF. The CDR3 nucleotides read TGTGCCAGCAGCCTCGTGACTAGCGGGAGGAGCGTTGAGCAGTTCTTC.

This clone occurred a few times. One end of the junction is discordant with germline, which a read error may explain. The rearrangement uses TRBV7-9 and TRBJ2-1; the D gene is possibly TRBD1 (5 bases). This CDR3 region has 13 residues. CDR1 and CDR2 (germline): SEHNR, FQNEAQ (reference sequence). CDR3 coding DNA: TGTGCCAGCAGCGTTAGGGGCTACGATGAGCAGTTCTTC. Protein: CASSVRGYDEQFF.

This rearrangement joins TRBV5-5 to TRBJ1-1; D may be TRBD1 (5 bases). Germline assignment: CDR1 SGHKS and CDR2 YYEKEE (reference sequence). The V end lost 1 base, the J end lost 3 bases, and 13 bases lay between the germline ends. CDR3 length: 15 residues. CDR3 DNA sequence: TGTGCCAGCAGCTTGACCGGGACGGTTGACACTGAAGCTTTCTTT. It encodes CASSLTGTVDTEAFF.

The V gene is TRBV2, the J gene TRBJ2-1, with D possibly matching TRBD2 (6 bases). The germline V gene encodes CDR1 SNHLY and CDR2 FYNNEI. The V gene lost 8 bases and the J gene lost 6 bases, with 11 bases spanning the gap. CDR3 length equals 12 residues. This chain's CDR3 is CASGLGGNEQFF. CDR3 sequence (DNA): TGTGCCAGCGGGCTGGGGGGCAATGAGCAGTTCTTC.

The chain is built from TRBV11-3 and TRBJ2-2, with 9 bases lining up with TRBD2. The CDR3 sequence is 17 residues long. Germline V gives CDR1 SGHNT, CDR2 YENEEA. V lost 4 bases to trimming and J lost 4 bases; unmatched junction nucleotides: 10. The CDR3 sequence: CASSSLIAGDSTGELFF. The CDR3, as DNA: TGTGCCAGCAGCTCCCTGATAGCGGGAGACAGCACCGGGGAGCTGTTTTTT.

V gene TRBV19 combines with J gene TRBJ2-7; D is tentatively TRBD1 or TRBD2 (6 bases each). Germline CDR1 and CDR2: LNHDA and SQIVND (reference sequence). The CDR3 covers 14 residues. V was pared by 2 bases and J by 3 bases, with 11 bases between. The CDR3 loop is CASSIQRGDYEQYF. CDR3 sequence (DNA): TGTGCCAGTAGTATACAGAGGGGGGACTACGAGCAGTACTTC.

This clone qualifies as large. The rearrangement joins TRBV2 to TRBJ2-5; D not certain. V lost 3 bases and J lost 5, with 13 bases in between. The CDR3 has 14 amino acids. From germline, CDR1 is SNHLY and CDR2 FYNNEI. CDR3 protein: CASSDPSHGETQYF. As DNA, the CDR3 is TGTGCCAGCAGTGATCCCTCCCACGGGGAGACCCAGTACTTC.

The rearrangement joins TRBV7-6 to TRBJ2-1, with 9 bases matching TRBD2. Germline CDR1 is SGHVS and CDR2 is FNYEAQ. Trimming took 4 bases from V and 7 from J; bases not matched to a gene: 11. The CDR3 is 16 amino acids. The CDR3 protein is CASSSLPGLATNEQFF. Here the CDR3 DNA reads TGTGCCAGCAGCTCCCTCCCCGGACTAGCGACGAATGAGCAGTTCTTC.

This clone is labeled as medium-sized. The V call is TRBV6-5, the J call TRBJ2-7; no clear D gene. The CDR3 loop spans 11 amino acids. Trimming pared 7 bases from V and 11 bases from J, leaving 15 bases between. CDR1 is MNHEY, CDR2 SVGAGI, per germline. CDR3: CASIQGPREYF. The CDR3 DNA reads as TGTGCCAGCATCCAAGGACCTAGGGAGTACTTC.